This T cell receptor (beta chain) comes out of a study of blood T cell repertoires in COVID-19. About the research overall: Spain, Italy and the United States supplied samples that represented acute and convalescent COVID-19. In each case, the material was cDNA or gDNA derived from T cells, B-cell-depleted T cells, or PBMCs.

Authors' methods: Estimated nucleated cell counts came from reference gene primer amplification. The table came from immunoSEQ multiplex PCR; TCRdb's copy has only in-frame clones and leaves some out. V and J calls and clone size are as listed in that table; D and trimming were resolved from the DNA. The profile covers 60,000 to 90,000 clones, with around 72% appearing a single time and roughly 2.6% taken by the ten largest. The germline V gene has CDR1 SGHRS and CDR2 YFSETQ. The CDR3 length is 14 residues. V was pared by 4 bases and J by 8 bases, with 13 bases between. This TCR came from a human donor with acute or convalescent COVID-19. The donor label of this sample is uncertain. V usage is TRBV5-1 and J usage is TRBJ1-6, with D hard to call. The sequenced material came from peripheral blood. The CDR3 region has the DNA TGCGCCAGCAGCCGAGTGGGCTCGGATTCACCCCTCCACTTT. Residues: CASSRVGSDSPLHF.